Below are 2 T cell receptor beta chains sequenced from a single sample in a study of T-cell memory formation after mild COVID-19. In TCRdb, the 5' RACE reads were re-called with MiXCR into one record per CDR3 protein. The data show 530,000 or so distinct CDR3 sequences, 17% seen once. Sample: PBMCs or a T cell subset sorted from them (not recorded which). Receptor source: an adult woman who had mild COVID-19 (a few samples of this study predate the infection). Cell type and time point are not known.

This chain connects TRBV12-3 or TRBV12-4 to TRBJ2-2; 7 bases align to TRBD2. The CDR3 contains 18 residues. Losses at the gene ends were 2 bases for V and 5 bases for J; bases not matched to a gene: 14. CDR3 sequence: CASSLKERGLILTGELFF. The CDR3 nucleotides read TGTGCCAGCAGTTTAAAAGAGCGGGGCCTAATTTTGACCGGGGAGCTGTTTTTT.

This clonotype was recorded a few times. The rearrangement links TRBV12-3 or TRBV12-4 to TRBJ2-7; D possibly uses TRBD1 or TRBD2 (5 bases each). CDR3 length equals 13 residues. V gave up 6 bases and J gave up 5 bases, with 14 bases separating them. The CDR3 is CASRRAGSHEQYF. In DNA, the CDR3 is TGTGCCAGCAGGAGGGCAGGGTCTCACGAGCAGTACTTC.